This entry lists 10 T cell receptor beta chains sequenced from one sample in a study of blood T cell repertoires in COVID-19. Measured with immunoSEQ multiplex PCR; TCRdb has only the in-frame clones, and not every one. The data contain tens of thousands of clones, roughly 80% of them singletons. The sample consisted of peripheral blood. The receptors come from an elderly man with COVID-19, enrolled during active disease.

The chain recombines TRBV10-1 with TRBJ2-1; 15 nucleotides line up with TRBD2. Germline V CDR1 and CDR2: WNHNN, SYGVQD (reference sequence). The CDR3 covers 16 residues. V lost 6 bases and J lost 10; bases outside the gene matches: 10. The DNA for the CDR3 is TGCGCCAGCAGCTTCGGACTAGCGGGAGGGCTGGACGAGCAGTTCTTC. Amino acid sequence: CASSFGLAGGLDEQFF.

DNA for the CDR3: TGCGCCAGCAGCTTAGGGGGTTCCAATCAGCCCCAGCATTTT. Its protein product is CASSLGGSNQPQHF. The chain combines TRBV5-1 with TRBJ1-5; tentatively, D is TRBD1 (6 bases). The V gene lost 2 bases and the J gene lost 3 bases, with 9 bases spanning the gap. The CDR3 has 14 residues. CDR1 is SGHRS, CDR2 YFSETQ, per germline.

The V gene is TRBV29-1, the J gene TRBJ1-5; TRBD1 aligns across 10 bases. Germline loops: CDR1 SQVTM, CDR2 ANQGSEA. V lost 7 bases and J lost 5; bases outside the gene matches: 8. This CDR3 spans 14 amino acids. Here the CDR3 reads CSAATGGADQPQHF. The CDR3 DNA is TGCAGCGCCGCGACAGGGGGCGCGGATCAGCCCCAGCATTTT.

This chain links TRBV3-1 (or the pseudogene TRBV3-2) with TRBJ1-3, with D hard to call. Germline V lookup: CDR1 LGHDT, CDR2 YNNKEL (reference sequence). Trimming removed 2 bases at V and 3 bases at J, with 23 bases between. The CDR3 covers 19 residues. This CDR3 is CASSQNVGYGRGGGNTIYF. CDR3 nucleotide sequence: TGTGCCAGCAGCCAAAATGTTGGTTATGGGCGGGGTGGTGGAAACACCATATATTTT.

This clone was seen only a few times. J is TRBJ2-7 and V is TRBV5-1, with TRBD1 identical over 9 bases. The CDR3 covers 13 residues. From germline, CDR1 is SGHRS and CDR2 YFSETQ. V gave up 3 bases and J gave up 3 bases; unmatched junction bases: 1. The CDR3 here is CASSWTGVYEQYF. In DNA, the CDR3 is TGCGCCAGCAGCTGGACAGGGGTCTACGAGCAGTACTTC.

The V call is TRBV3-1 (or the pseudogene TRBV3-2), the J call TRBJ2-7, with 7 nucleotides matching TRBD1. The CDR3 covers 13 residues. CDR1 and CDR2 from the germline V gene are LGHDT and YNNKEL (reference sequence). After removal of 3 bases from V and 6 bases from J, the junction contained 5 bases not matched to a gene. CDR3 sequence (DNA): TGTGCCAGCAGCCAGAGACAGGGTACCGAGCAGTACTTC. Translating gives CASSQRQGTEQYF.

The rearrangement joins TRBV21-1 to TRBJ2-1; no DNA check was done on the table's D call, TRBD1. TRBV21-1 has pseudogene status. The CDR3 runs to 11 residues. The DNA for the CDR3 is TGTGCCAGCAGCATCAGGGGTGAGCAGTTCTTC. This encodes CASSIRGEQFF.

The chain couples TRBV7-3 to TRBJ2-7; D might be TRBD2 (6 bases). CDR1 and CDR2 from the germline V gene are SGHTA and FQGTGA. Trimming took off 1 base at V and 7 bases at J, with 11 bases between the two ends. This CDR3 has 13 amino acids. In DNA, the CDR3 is TGTGCCAGCAGCTTAAGTCCGACTAGTGAGCAGTACTTC. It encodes CASSLSPTSEQYF.

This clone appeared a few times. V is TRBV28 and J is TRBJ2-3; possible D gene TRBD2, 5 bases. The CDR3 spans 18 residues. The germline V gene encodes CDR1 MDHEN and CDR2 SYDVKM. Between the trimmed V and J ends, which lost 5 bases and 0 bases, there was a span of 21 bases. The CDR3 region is CASSGTRVSGDSTDTQYF. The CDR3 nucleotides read TGTGCCAGCAGTGGAACTAGGGTGTCCGGAGATAGCACAGATACGCAGTATTTT.

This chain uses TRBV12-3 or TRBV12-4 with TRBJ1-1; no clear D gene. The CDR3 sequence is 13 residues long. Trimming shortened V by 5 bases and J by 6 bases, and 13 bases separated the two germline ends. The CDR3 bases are TGTGCCAGCAGTGTTCTGCACTTTGCTGAAGCTTTCTTT. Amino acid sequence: CASSVLHFAEAFF.